Listed below are T cell receptor beta chains from one sample, sequenced in a study of CD8 T cells in ankylosing spondylitis. TCRdb recomputed calls from the 5' RACE reads with MiXCR, one row per CDR3 protein. The sample yields approximately 300,000 distinct CDR3 sequences, roughly 8% seen once. The sequencing input was blood, either unsorted or a sorted T cell fraction (not recorded which). These receptors were taken from a male donor with ankylosing spondylitis. CDR3s include the opening cysteine and the closing phenylalanine or tryptophan. A D gene is named only where the DNA matches it firmly. Expanded clones get a size class; other rows say once, few or many, or leave the size out.

clone size: many; CDR3 length: 15; D gene: -; V gene: TRBV20-1; J gene: TRBJ1-4; CDR3 protein: CSATPLRVFNEKLFF; CDR3 DNA: TGCAGTGCTACTCCTCTCAGGGTTTTCAATGAAAAACTGTTTTTT
clone size: -; CDR3 length: 14; D gene: -; V gene: TRBV27; J gene: TRBJ2-1; CDR3 protein: CASSGREVYNEQFF; CDR3 DNA: TGTGCCAGCAGTGGACGGGAAGTCTACAATGAGCAGTTCTTC
clone size: -; CDR3 length: 14; D gene: TRBD1; V gene: TRBV18; J gene: TRBJ1-1; CDR3 protein: CASSADRGSTEAFF; CDR3 DNA: TGTGCCAGCTCAGCGGACAGGGGAAGCACTGAAGCTTTCTTT
clone size: many; CDR3 length: 14; D gene: TRBD2; V gene: TRBV6-1; J gene: TRBJ2-1; CDR3 protein: CASSEGASGGEQFF; CDR3 DNA: TGTGCCAGCAGTGAAGGGGCTAGCGGGGGCGAGCAGTTCTTC
clone size: -; CDR3 length: 13; D gene: -; V gene: TRBV12-3/TRBV12-4; J gene: TRBJ2-7; CDR3 protein: CASRLGSDYEQYF; CDR3 DNA: TGTGCCAGCAGGCTCGGTTCAGACTACGAGCAGTACTTC
clone size: -; CDR3 length: 14; D gene: TRBD2; V gene: TRBV28; J gene: TRBJ2-3; CDR3 protein: CASLAGGYTDTQYF; CDR3 DNA: TGTGCCAGCTTGGCGGGAGGGTACACAGATACGCAGTATTTT
clone size: many; CDR3 length: 12; D gene: -; V gene: TRBV11-3; J gene: TRBJ2-3; CDR3 protein: CASSVGPGTQYF; CDR3 DNA: TGTGCCAGCAGCGTGGGACCCGGTACGCAGTATTTT
clone size: few; CDR3 length: 16; D gene: TRBD1; V gene: TRBV7-8; J gene: TRBJ1-5; CDR3 protein: CASGLRTGGLSQPQHF; CDR3 DNA: TGTGCCAGCGGGCTTAGAACAGGGGGCCTCAGTCAGCCCCAGCATTTT
clone size: -; CDR3 length: 13; D gene: -; V gene: TRBV12-3/TRBV12-4; J gene: TRBJ1-2; CDR3 protein: CASSLQEFYGYTF; CDR3 DNA: TGTGCCAGCAGTCTACAGGAGTTCTATGGCTACACCTTC
clone size: few; CDR3 length: 14; D gene: -; V gene: TRBV5-5; J gene: TRBJ1-2; CDR3 protein: CASSAILSNYGYTF; CDR3 DNA: TGTGCCAGCAGCGCTATACTTTCTAACTATGGCTACACCTTC
clone size: -; CDR3 length: 13; D gene: -; V gene: TRBV7-2; J gene: TRBJ2-3; CDR3 protein: CASVYSGVGTQYF; CDR3 DNA: TGTGCCAGCGTTTACTCGGGGGTTGGTACGCAGTATTTT
clone size: few; CDR3 length: 14; D gene: TRBD2; V gene: TRBV5-1; J gene: TRBJ2-2; CDR3 protein: CASSLPGTTGELFF; CDR3 DNA: TGCGCCAGCAGCTTGCCAGGGACTACAGGGGAGCTGTTTTTT
clone size: few; CDR3 length: 17; D gene: TRBD2; V gene: TRBV7-8; J gene: TRBJ2-3; CDR3 protein: CASSSHLAGGPSDTQYF; CDR3 DNA: TGTGCCAGCAGCTCCCATCTAGCGGGAGGGCCTTCGGATACGCAGTATTTT
clone size: many; CDR3 length: 15; D gene: -; V gene: TRBV9; J gene: TRBJ2-3; CDR3 protein: CASSAGTYSTDTQYF; CDR3 DNA: TGTGCCAGCAGCGCCGGGACCTATAGCACAGATACGCAGTATTTT
clone size: -; CDR3 length: 14; D gene: TRBD2; V gene: TRBV14; J gene: TRBJ2-1; CDR3 protein: CASSASGRAREQFF; CDR3 DNA: TGTGCCAGCAGCGCCAGCGGGAGGGCCCGGGAGCAGTTCTTC
clone size: few; CDR3 length: 14; D gene: TRBD1; V gene: TRBV7-9; J gene: TRBJ1-3; CDR3 protein: CASSRDRDIQTNLF; CDR3 DNA: TGTGCCAGCAGCCGGGACAGGGACATACAAACCAACTTATTT
clone size: few; CDR3 length: 18; D gene: TRBD1; V gene: TRBV15; J gene: TRBJ1-4; CDR3 protein: CATSRDEGAPIEIEKLFF; CDR3 DNA: TGTGCCACCAGCAGAGATGAGGGGGCGCCTATAGAGATTGAAAAACTGTTTTTT
clone size: many; CDR3 length: 17; D gene: -; V gene: TRBV5-1; J gene: TRBJ2-1; CDR3 protein: CASSLAQVQSTYNEQFF; CDR3 DNA: TGCGCCAGCAGCTTGGCCCAGGTCCAATCGACCTACAATGAGCAGTTCTTC
clone size: many; CDR3 length: 16; D gene: -; V gene: TRBV7-9; J gene: TRBJ2-1; CDR3 protein: CASSSDRDWTSNEQFF; CDR3 DNA: TGTGCCAGCAGCTCAGACCGGGACTGGACCTCCAATGAGCAGTTCTTC
clone size: -; CDR3 length: 16; D gene: TRBD2; V gene: TRBV20-1; J gene: TRBJ2-1; CDR3 protein: CSASRTSGSIYNEQFF; CDR3 DNA: TGCAGTGCTAGTCGGACTAGCGGGAGTATCTACAATGAGCAGTTCTTC
clone size: few; CDR3 length: 13; D gene: -; V gene: TRBV28; J gene: TRBJ2-3; CDR3 protein: CATSLGGADTQYF; CDR3 DNA: TGTGCCACTTCGTTGGGGGGAGCAGATACGCAGTATTTT
clone size: -; CDR3 length: 13; D gene: -; V gene: TRBV7-2; J gene: TRBJ2-1; CDR3 protein: CASSLRPQGEQFF; CDR3 DNA: TGTGCCAGCAGCTTACGTCCGCAAGGTGAGCAGTTCTTC
clone size: many; CDR3 length: 14; D gene: -; V gene: TRBV21-1; J gene: TRBJ2-5; CDR3 protein: CASDVAGGAETQYF; CDR3 DNA: -
clone size: few; CDR3 length: 19; D gene: TRBD2; V gene: TRBV5-4; J gene: TRBJ2-2; CDR3 protein: CASSWPRLAGGPGTGELFF; CDR3 DNA: TGTGCCAGCAGCTGGCCCCGACTAGCGGGAGGCCCGGGAACCGGGGAGCTGTTTTTT
clone size: -; CDR3 length: 18; D gene: TRBD2; V gene: TRBV7-3; J gene: TRBJ2-2; CDR3 protein: CASSARLAGGGDTGELFF; CDR3 DNA: TGTGCCAGCAGCGCCCGGCTAGCGGGAGGAGGTGACACCGGGGAGCTGTTTTTT
clone size: many; CDR3 length: 17; D gene: -; V gene: TRBV7-9; J gene: TRBJ2-3; CDR3 protein: CASSPTGRTSYTDTQYF; CDR3 DNA: TGTGCCAGCAGCCCCACAGGGAGAACTTCTTACACAGATACGCAGTATTTT
clone size: -; CDR3 length: 14; D gene: TRBD2; V gene: TRBV27; J gene: TRBJ2-1; CDR3 protein: CASRRAGLNNEQFF; CDR3 DNA: TGTGCCAGCAGGAGAGCGGGACTCAACAATGAGCAGTTCTTC
clone size: -; CDR3 length: 12; D gene: -; V gene: TRBV7-6; J gene: TRBJ2-3; CDR3 protein: CASSGIVDTQYF; CDR3 DNA: TGTGCCAGCAGCGGCATAGTTGATACGCAGTATTTT
clone size: few; CDR3 length: 15; D gene: -; V gene: TRBV12-3/TRBV12-4; J gene: TRBJ2-6; CDR3 protein: CASSLSPTGANVLTF; CDR3 DNA: TGTGCCAGCAGTTTAAGTCCTACTGGGGCCAACGTCCTGACTTTC
clone size: -; CDR3 length: 15; D gene: -; V gene: TRBV5-1; J gene: TRBJ2-7; CDR3 protein: CASSLAGGTYGEQYF; CDR3 DNA: TGCGCCAGCAGCTTGGCCGGGGGAACGTACGGCGAGCAGTACTTC
clone size: -; CDR3 length: 15; D gene: TRBD2; V gene: TRBV4-2; J gene: TRBJ2-7; CDR3 protein: CASSVRTSEAYEQYF; CDR3 DNA: TGTGCCAGCAGCGTCCGGACTAGCGAGGCCTACGAGCAGTACTTC
clone size: few; CDR3 length: 13; D gene: -; V gene: TRBV5-8; J gene: TRBJ1-5; CDR3 protein: CASSFPSNQPQHF; CDR3 DNA: TGTGCCAGCAGCTTTCCCAGCAATCAGCCCCAGCATTTT
clone size: many; CDR3 length: 15; D gene: TRBD2; V gene: TRBV20-1; J gene: TRBJ2-2; CDR3 protein: CSASGGRGNTGELFF; CDR3 DNA: TGCAGTGCTAGCGGCGGGAGGGGGAACACCGGGGAGCTGTTTTTT
clone size: many; CDR3 length: 14; D gene: TRBD1; V gene: TRBV7-9; J gene: TRBJ2-4; CDR3 protein: CASSGRTGVNIQYF; CDR3 DNA: TGTGCCAGCAGCGGACGGACAGGGGTGAACATTCAGTACTTC
clone size: -; CDR3 length: 15; D gene: TRBD2; V gene: TRBV20-1; J gene: TRBJ2-2; CDR3 protein: CSAEGRSGRTGELFF; CDR3 DNA: TGCAGTGCCGAGGGACGGAGCGGGAGAACCGGGGAGCTGTTTTTT
clone size: few; CDR3 length: 11; D gene: -; V gene: TRBV27; J gene: TRBJ2-7; CDR3 protein: CASTQGHEQYF; CDR3 DNA: TGTGCCAGCACCCAGGGGCACGAGCAGTACTTC
clone size: few; CDR3 length: 12; D gene: -; V gene: TRBV30; J gene: TRBJ2-3; CDR3 protein: CAWGGRTDTQYF; CDR3 DNA: TGTGCCTGGGGCGGTCGCACAGATACGCAGTATTTT
clone size: -; CDR3 length: 16; D gene: -; V gene: TRBV5-5; J gene: TRBJ2-7; CDR3 protein: CASSLEPGARVYEQYF; CDR3 DNA: TGTGCCAGCAGCTTGGAACCGGGGGCCCGGGTTTACGAGCAGTACTTC
clone size: many; CDR3 length: 13; D gene: TRBD1; V gene: TRBV12-3/TRBV12-4; J gene: TRBJ2-1; CDR3 protein: CASSDHRGYEQFF; CDR3 DNA: TGTGCCAGCAGTGATCACAGGGGCTATGAGCAGTTCTTC
clone size: few; CDR3 length: 16; D gene: -; V gene: TRBV20-1; J gene: TRBJ2-7; CDR3 protein: CSARPQHGSRAYEQYF; CDR3 DNA: TGCAGTGCTAGACCCCAACACGGGTCCAGGGCCTACGAGCAGTACTTC
clone size: many; CDR3 length: 12; D gene: -; V gene: TRBV27; J gene: TRBJ2-1; CDR3 protein: CASSLSIHEQFF; CDR3 DNA: TGTGCCAGCAGTTTATCGATCCATGAGCAGTTCTTC
clone size: many; CDR3 length: 13; D gene: -; V gene: TRBV19; J gene: TRBJ1-5; CDR3 protein: CASSPNRNQPQHF; CDR3 DNA: TGTGCCAGTAGTCCCAACCGCAATCAGCCCCAGCATTTT
clone size: few; CDR3 length: 15; D gene: TRBD1; V gene: TRBV7-9; J gene: TRBJ1-4; CDR3 protein: CASSEGTGGGEKLFF; CDR3 DNA: TGTGCCAGCAGCGAGGGGACAGGGGGAGGTGAAAAACTGTTTTTT
clone size: -; CDR3 length: 12; D gene: -; V gene: TRBV29-1; J gene: TRBJ2-7; CDR3 protein: CSVEVAGSEQYF; CDR3 DNA: TGCAGCGTTGAAGTCGCAGGGAGCGAGCAGTACTTC
clone size: -; CDR3 length: 17; D gene: TRBD2; V gene: TRBV29-1; J gene: TRBJ2-2; CDR3 protein: CSAELAGGTLGTGELFF; CDR3 DNA: TGCAGCGCAGAGCTAGCGGGAGGGACCTTAGGCACCGGGGAGCTGTTTTTT
clone size: few; CDR3 length: 17; D gene: TRBD2; V gene: TRBV2; J gene: TRBJ2-7; CDR3 protein: CASSEGASGRFGYEQYF; CDR3 DNA: TGTGCCAGCAGTGAAGGGGCTAGCGGGAGGTTTGGTTACGAGCAGTACTTC
clone size: -; CDR3 length: 14; D gene: -; V gene: TRBV19; J gene: TRBJ1-2; CDR3 protein: CASRTRPTNYGYTF; CDR3 DNA: TGTGCCAGTAGAACGCGACCCACTAACTATGGCTACACCTTC